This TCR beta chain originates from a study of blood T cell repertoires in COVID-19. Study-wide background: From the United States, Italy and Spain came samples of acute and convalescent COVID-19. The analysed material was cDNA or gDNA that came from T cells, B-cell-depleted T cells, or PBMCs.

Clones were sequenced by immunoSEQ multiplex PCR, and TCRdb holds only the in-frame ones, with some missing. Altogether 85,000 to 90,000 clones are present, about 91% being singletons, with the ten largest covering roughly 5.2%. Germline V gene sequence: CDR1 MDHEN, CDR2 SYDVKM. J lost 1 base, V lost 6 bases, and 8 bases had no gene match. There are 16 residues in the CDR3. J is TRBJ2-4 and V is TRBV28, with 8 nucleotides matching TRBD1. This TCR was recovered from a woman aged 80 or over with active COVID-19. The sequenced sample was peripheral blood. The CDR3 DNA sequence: TGTGCCAGCAGATCGGGGCAGGGGGCGGCCAAAAACATTCAGTACTTC. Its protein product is CASRSGQGAAKNIQYF. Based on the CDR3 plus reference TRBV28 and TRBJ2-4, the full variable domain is DVKVTQSSRYLVKRTGEKVFLECVQDMDHENMFWYRQDPGLGLRLIYFSYDVKMKEKGDIPEGYSVSREKKERFSLILESASTNQTSMYLCASRSGQGAAKNIQYFGAGTRLSVL.